Following are 5 T cell receptor beta chains from one sample sequenced in a study of Graves' ophthalmopathy and Graves' hyperthyroidism. Amplified material comprised TCR beta CDR3 regions derived from RNA transcripts. The library came from an HTBI-primed first-round RT-PCR and a second-round multiplex PCR. TCRdb passed the multiplex PCR reads through MiXCR, listing each CDR3 protein once. The profile shows about 340,000 distinct CDR3 sequences, about a sixth of them singletons. Sequenced input: peripheral blood. The receptors shown here come from an adult man with Graves' ophthalmopathy.

Many counts were recorded for this clonotype. At one end the junction does not follow the germline gene, possibly because of a read error. This chain uses TRBV2 with TRBJ2-1; D perhaps matches TRBD2 (5 bases). Per the germline V gene, CDR1 is SNHLY and CDR2 is FYNNEI. The CDR3 spans 13 residues. The CDR3 loop is CASTTAVSYEQFF. The CDR3 DNA sequence: TGTGCCAGCACAACAGCGGTGAGTTATGAGCAATTCTTC.

This clonotype was seen once. This sequence joins TRBV20-1 and TRBJ2-7; D uncertain. This CDR3 contains 10 residues. With 6 bases removed from V and 3 bases from J, the gap between germline ends came to 6 bases. Germline loops: CDR1 DFQATT, CDR2 SNEGSKA (reference sequence). DNA of the CDR3: TGCAGTGCCCTAAACTACGAGCAGTACTTC. It encodes CSALNYEQYF.

This clonotype was counted many times. CDR3 sequence reads: CSATRDSWNTEAFF. The CDR3 DNA reads TGCAGTGCAACCCGGGACAGTTGGAACACTGAAGCTTTCTTT. The V and J genes are TRBV20-1 and TRBJ1-1, with 7 bases aligning to TRBD1. CDR1 DFQATT and CDR2 SNEGSKA come from the germline V gene (reference sequence). This CDR3 is built from 14 residues. V lost 6 bases, J lost 1 base, and 8 bases stayed unmatched.

The rearrangement joins TRBV12-3 or TRBV12-4 to TRBJ2-7; the match to TRBD1 covers 10 bases. CDR3 length: 17 residues. V gave up 3 bases and J gave up 5 bases; unmatched junction bases: 13. The CDR3 DNA reads as TGTGCCAGCAGTTTGCGGTCCGGGGACAGGGGTCGAAACGAGCAGTACTTC. Amino acids: CASSLRSGDRGRNEQYF.

Many counts were recorded for this clonotype. The chain carries TRBV20-1 and TRBJ2-5; D is undetermined. CDR3 length: 12 amino acids. V gave up 2 bases and J gave up 1 base, with 5 bases separating them. Germline CDR1 DFQATT, CDR2 SNEGSKA (reference sequence). The CDR3 nucleotides read TGCAGTGCTAGATTTCGCCAAGAGACCCAGTACTTC. It yields the protein CSARFRQETQYF.